This is a list of T cell receptor beta chains from one sample in a study of T cells in tuberculosis. Clones were sequenced by immunoSEQ multiplex PCR, and TCRdb holds only the in-frame ones, with some missing. This table has around 30,000 clones, 80% to 95% appearing once. Source material: PBMCs. The receptor set was obtained from a donor between 10 and 35 years old with latent tuberculosis or without tuberculosis infection. The CDR3 runs from the conserved cysteine through the conserved F or W.

V	CDR3
TRBV4-1	CASSRGDPTDTQYF
TRBV19	CASSIGTGNTGELFF
TRBV6-5	CASHSQGGSYGYTF
TRBV11-2	CASSYLTGEQFF
TRBV7-6	CASSLGVNQPQHF
TRBV18	CASSIDRDREVDTEAFF
TRBV5-6	CASSLTQINQPQHF
TRBV28	CASTQEDVSYYMNTEAFF
TRBV5-8	CASSLDLANEQFF
TRBV7-9	CASSLDRDGDTQYF
TRBV5-6	CASSLGRTSTDTQYF
TRBV7-2	CASSLDPGPSPLHF
TRBV7-8	CASSFQDYGYTF
TRBV11-2	CASSLEWVGEKLFF
TRBV28	CASSFRQGDFTQYF
TRBV6-5	CASSTGQGPYYEQYF
TRBV11-2	CASSLDTGGRTQYF
TRBV29-1	CSEGTGGEAFF
TRBV6-4	CASSDGTNYGYTF
TRBV5-1	CASSSQGVEGETQYF
TRBV2	CASSVQGVSYEQYF
TRBV27	CASSQTSGGDTQYF
TRBV10-3	CAISEGQGRYTF
TRBV13	CASSSKVPRGSEGYTF
TRBV28	CASSLAAKNIQYF
TRBV6-5	CASRDTFHTEAFF
TRBV7-8	CASSLLRGTAGRSGNTIYF
TRBV7-9	CASSPQGIETTNEKLFF
TRBV6-6	CASKYADSNQPQHF
TRBV15	CATSRDVAGGETDTQYF
TRBV5-1	CASSFESGVTNTEAFF
TRBV6-7	CASSTSSGGRNTGELFF
TRBV6-1	CASSGSLALSYNEQFF
TRBV2	CASSEAPGGSRFGNQPQHF
TRBV29-1	CSVCTDTYEQYF
TRBV5-4	CASSLVQGEQYF
TRBV11-1	CASSLDIIGVQYF
TRBV5-8	CASSLAWTGYGYTF
TRBV9	CASSVAGRGLAGISYEQYF
TRBV7-2	CASSFYRDGYTF
TRBV5-1	CASRVGTSEYNEQFF
TRBV28	CASSLSSAQGNTEAFF
TRBV5-6	CASSLTVGGWNQPQHF
TRBV6-1	CASTFYRTGDEAFF
TRBV27	CASSLMGQAGRQPQHF
TRBV7-2	CASSRERRRVMITEAFF
TRBV6-1	CASSISVTDTQYF
TRBV2	CASGNQGTTNEKLFF
TRBV27	CASGNGGDQPQHF
TRBV11-2	CASSLSRTYETQYF
TRBV5-1	CASSLDRGGTEAFF
TRBV27	CASSFVRQGRTDTQYF
TRBV7-6	CASSLAQDRNEQYF
TRBV7-9	CALDTGELFF